This T cell receptor (beta chain) was captured by sequencing in a study of patients and donors after allogeneic stem cell transplantation. Germline trimming cut 1 base from V and 7 bases from J; bases unmatched to any gene: 15. CDR3 length: 18 amino acids. Germline-derived CDR1 and CDR2 are MGHRA and YSYEKL. This clonotype was picked up many times. Each CDR3 protein is one row after TCRdb ran MiXCR on the RT-PCR reads. The sample has tens of thousands of distinct CDR3 sequences, around 5% seen once; the top ten hold 2.6%. Sample: blood, either unsorted or a sorted T cell fraction (not recorded which). This chain uses TRBV4-1 with TRBJ2-2; 7 positions agree with TRBD2. The receptor's source is a human donor who was either an allogeneic HSCT recipient or a stem cell or donor lymphocyte infusion donor (not recorded which). It is not recorded whose cells these are; they may come from a transplant donor. CDR3 DNA: TGCGCCAGCAGCCAAGTCGTGCTAGCGGCCCTCCGGGGCGGGGAGCTGTTTTTT. This sequence encodes CASSQVVLAALRGGELFF.